This T cell receptor (beta chain) was documented in a study of cytomegalovirus exposure and HLA in healthy donors. Study at large: T cells numbering about 180 million yielded some 100 million unique TCR beta sequences in an earlier analysis.

CDR1 and CDR2 (germline): MGHRA, YSYEKL. CDR3 size: 17 residues. Trimming removed 4 bases from V and 2 bases from J, with 18 bases in between. On this clone: Its antigen remains unidentified.

The PCR contained 60 Vbeta and 13 Jbeta primers. Measured with immunoSEQ multiplex PCR; TCRdb has only the in-frame clones, and not every one. This table holds 150,000 to 200,000 clones, roughly three quarters found once. General study results and limits: Some V segments, TRBV6-2 and TRBV6-3 among them, were indistinguishable and were therefore excluded. Confirmation in vitro established that a few CMV-associated chains were specific for CMV antigens. Association of 15,000 to 20,000 TCR beta sequences with HLA alleles was found at 0.05 false discovery rate in a later analysis.

The rearrangement uses TRBV4-1 and TRBJ1-5; tentative D call: TRBD1 (5 bases). This TCR came from a male donor in good health and CMV-seropositive. The sequenced sample was PBMCs. The CDR3: CASSPGGRGPGNQPQHF. The CDR3 coding sequence is TGCGCCAGCAGCCCTGGGGGGAGGGGTCCGGGCAATCAGCCCCAGCATTTT.